This paragraph covers one T cell receptor beta chain sequence. Produced via immunoSEQ multiplex PCR; TCRdb's table is partial and in-frame only. The table lists 100,000 or so clones, roughly 87% of them singletons, with around 2% in the top ten. This entry belongs to a study of blood T cell repertoires in COVID-19. CDR1 SQVTM and CDR2 ANQGSEA come from the germline V gene. The CDR3 totals 12 residues. Between the trimmed V and J ends, which lost 6 bases and 6 bases, there was a span of 11 bases. V is TRBV29-1 and J is TRBJ2-2; D is possibly TRBD2 (5 bases). The receptor was derived from a man aged 50-60 years with active COVID-19. The sequencing input was peripheral blood. CDR3 DNA: TGCAGCGTCCCGGCGGGTCCCGGGGAGCTGTTTTTT. Amino acid sequence: CSVPAGPGELFF.